Listed below are T cell receptor beta chains from one sample, sequenced in a study of blood T cell repertoires in COVID-19. Sequencing used immunoSEQ multiplex PCR; TCRdb keeps in-frame clones, though not all of them. Of around 700,000 clones listed, about 87% are singletons. The specimen was peripheral blood. These receptors were taken from a woman under 30 with acute or convalescent COVID-19. The CDR3 runs from the conserved cysteine through the conserved F or W. D genes are given only for firm matches. The size entry is marked missing in some rows and otherwise reads once, few, many or a size class.

>TRBJ1-2|-|-|TRBV25-1
TGTGCCACCACCGACACTAACTATGGCTACACCTTC
CATTDTNYGYTF
>TRBJ1-1|-|-|TRBV19
TGTGCCAGTAGCCCCACGCCGGGCACTGAAGCTTTCTTT
CASSPTPGTEAFF
>TRBJ2-7|-|-|TRBV9
TGTGCCAGCAGCCCGAGGACAGCTACCTACGAGCAGTACTTC
CASSPRTATYEQYF
>TRBJ1-2|-|-|TRBV6-1
TGTGCCAGCAGTGAAGGAAGCACCTATGGCTACACCTTC
CASSEGSTYGYTF
>TRBJ2-7|-|-|TRBV11-3
TGTGCCAGCAGCCACCAAGCGTCGGGACACTACGAGCAGTACTTC
CASSHQASGHYEQYF
>TRBJ1-5|-|-|TRBV2
TGTGCCAGCAGTGAAGTACGGGGGGGCAATCAGCCCCAGCATTTT
CASSEVRGGNQPQHF
>TRBJ2-7|-|-|TRBV19
TGTGCCAGTAGTACCGGACTAAACGAGCAGTACTTC
CASSTGLNEQYF
>TRBJ1-2|-|-|TRBV7-6
TGTGCCAGCAGCTTGGTGAGTACCTATGGCTACACCTTC
CASSLVSTYGYTF
>TRBJ1-5|-|-|TRBV19
TGTGCCAGTAGTATTGGAGGGATAAATCAGCCCCAGCATTTT
CASSIGGINQPQHF
>TRBJ2-7|-|once|TRBV6-5
TGTGCCAGCAGTTACGGGGCAGGGATATTCCACGAGCAGTACTTC
CASSYGAGIFHEQYF
>TRBJ2-7|TRBD1|-|TRBV4-1
TGCGCCAGCAGCCAAGTCATGGGACAGGGCCACGAGCAGTACTTC
CASSQVMGQGHEQYF
>TRBJ1-2|TRBD1|-|TRBV6-1
TGTGCCAGCAGTGAGACAGGGGAAAATGGCTACACCTTC
CASSETGENGYTF
>TRBJ2-6|TRBD2|-|TRBV3-1/TRBV3-2
TGTGCCAGCAGCCCGACCGGGACTAGCGGATCCTCTGGGGCCAACGTCCTGACTTTC
CASSPTGTSGSSGANVLTF
>TRBJ1-5|-|-|TRBV30
TGTGCCTGGAGTAAAGACAGTGGCCATCAGCCCCAGCATTTT
CAWSKDSGHQPQHF
>TRBJ2-3|TRBD1|-|TRBV4-3
TGCGCCAGCAGCCATGGACAGGGGAGGACTAGCACAGATACGCAGTATTTT
CASSHGQGRTSTDTQYF
>TRBJ1-4|-|-|TRBV29-1
TGCAGCGTGCACACTCAGGGATTTAATGAAAAACTGTTTTTT
CSVHTQGFNEKLFF
>TRBJ1-2|-|-|TRBV9
TGTGCCAGCAGGGGCGCAAGGTATGGCTACACCTTC
CASRGARYGYTF
>TRBJ1-6|-|-|TRBV6-5
TGTGCCAGCAGTTACGGTCGGGGGTCACCCCTCCACTTT
CASSYGRGSPLHF
>TRBJ2-6|TRBD2|-|TRBV11-2
TGTGCCAGCAGCTTAGTTGCGGGGGAAACTGGGGCCAACGTCCTGACTTTC
CASSLVAGETGANVLTF
>TRBJ2-7|-|-|TRBV10-3
TGTGCCATCAGTGAGTCGACGGAGTCGATGATGTACTTC
CAISESTESMMYF
>TRBJ2-3|-|-|TRBV7-2
TGTGCCAGCAGCTTAAACGTGGCAGGGGGCACAGATACGCAGTATTTT
CASSLNVAGGTDTQYF
>TRBJ1-4|TRBD1|-|TRBV19
TGTGCCAGTAACAGGGGGCTAACTAATGAAAAACTGTTTTTT
CASNRGLTNEKLFF
>TRBJ2-7|TRBD2|-|TRBV9
TGTGCCAGCAGCCCGCGGGGGGGGGTTTGGTACGAGCAGTACTTC
CASSPRGGVWYEQYF
>TRBJ1-1|-|-|TRBV7-2
TGTGCCAGCAGCTTACGGACACATAACACTGAAGCTTTCTTT
CASSLRTHNTEAFF
>TRBJ1-6|-|few|TRBV5-6
TGTGCCAGCACCCATCTGCCCGGAGGACCCCTCCACTTT
CASTHLPGGPLHF
>TRBJ1-4|-|-|TRBV18
TGTGCCAGCTCACCCCAGCTGCTCGGACAGAATAATGAAAAACTGTTTTTT
CASSPQLLGQNNEKLFF
>TRBJ1-2|-|-|TRBV7-9
TGTGCCAGCAGCCAAGCGGGGCTGCGCTATGGCTACACCTTC
CASSQAGLRYGYTF
>TRBJ2-1|-|-|TRBV3-1/TRBV3-2
TGTGCCAGCAGCCCGAACGGTGGGCAGCAGTTCTTC
CASSPNGGQQFF
>TRBJ1-2|-|-|TRBV7-8
TGTGCCAGCAGCTCAACAACGGGAGCAAAACCCTCCTATGGCTACACCTTC
CASSSTTGAKPSYGYTF
>TRBJ2-7|TRBD1|-|TRBV12-5
TGTGCTAGTGCTCCGTCCGACAGGGGGAACCGCTACGAGCAGTACTTC
CASAPSDRGNRYEQYF
>TRBJ2-1|TRBD2|once|TRBV9
TGTGCCAGCAGCGTGGGGCGGGGGGACCTAGATGAGCAGTTCTTC
CASSVGRGDLDEQFF
>TRBJ2-7|-|-|TRBV2
TGTGCCAGCAGTGGGGGGGTCGGATACGAGCAGTACTTC
CASSGGVGYEQYF
>TRBJ1-1|-|-|TRBV5-4
TGTGCCACCTCCATGAAAGGGGGTAACACTGAAGCTTTCTTT
CATSMKGGNTEAFF
>TRBJ2-7|-|-|TRBV5-4
TGTGCCAGCAGCTTGGGGCCTGTCGAGCAGTACTTC
CASSLGPVEQYF
>TRBJ2-7|TRBD2|-|TRBV2
TGTGCCAGCAGGGGGACTAGCGGGGGGAATCGGTACGAGCAGTACTTC
CASRGTSGGNRYEQYF
>TRBJ1-2|-|-|TRBV4-3
TGCGCCAGCAGCCAATGGACTTCCCCTTCACGTTTTTATGGCTACACCTTC
CASSQWTSPSRFYGYTF
>TRBJ2-4|TRBD1|-|TRBV9
TGTGCCAGCAGCACCCTGACAGGGGAGGCCCAGTACTTC
CASSTLTGEAQYF
>TRBJ2-2|-|-|TRBV5-1
TGCGCCAGCAGGAGCGGTACAGAGGCGAACACCGGGGAGCTGTTTTTT
CASRSGTEANTGELFF
>TRBJ1-1|-|-|TRBV30
TGTGCCTGGAGGCGACAGACGAACACTGAAGCTTTCTTT
CAWRRQTNTEAFF
>TRBJ1-5|TRBD1|-|TRBV18
TGTGCCAGCTCACCACTTGCGGGACAGGGTGGCAATCAGCCCCAGCATTTT
CASSPLAGQGGNQPQHF
>TRBJ2-2|TRBD2|once|TRBV7-2
TGTGCCAGCAGCACCGTGGCGGGGGGGAACACCGGGGAGCTGTTTTTT
CASSTVAGGNTGELFF
>TRBJ2-2|-|-|TRBV6-5
TGTGCCAGCAGTCCTCTAGCTGCCGGGGAGCTGTTTTTT
CASSPLAAGELFF
>TRBJ2-5|-|-|TRBV6-5
TGTGCCAGCAGCCCGGGGAGGCGAGAGACCCAGTACTTC
CASSPGRRETQYF
>TRBJ2-7|-|-|TRBV9
TGTGCCAGCAGCGCAGGCGGGCTTTTCTCCTACGAGCAGTACTTC
CASSAGGLFSYEQYF
>TRBJ2-1|-|once|TRBV2
TGTGCCAGCAGATTAGGGGTCAATGAGCAGTTCTTC
CASRLGVNEQFF
>TRBJ2-1|TRBD2|-|TRBV7-3
TGTGCCAGCAGCCCCTGGTCTAGCGGGGGAGGCTCCTACAATGAGCAGTTCTTC
CASSPWSSGGGSYNEQFF